The entry below describes one TCR beta chain. Seattle patients were enrolled during active infection and followed longitudinally. Germline-derived CDR1 and CDR2 are SGHNT and YYREEE (reference sequence). Trimming removed 1 base from V and 2 bases from J; junction bases left unmatched: 5. The CDR3 totals 16 residues. These data originate in a study of blood T cell repertoires in COVID-19. Across the whole study: The cDNA or gDNA used as material had been derived from T cells, B-cell-depleted T cells, or PBMCs.

Original handling: Amplification with reference gene primers provided the estimates of nucleated cell counts. TCRdb's copy holds only in-frame clones and misses some; the assay was immunoSEQ multiplex PCR. The V and J calls and clone size were taken over from that table, and D and trimming were inferred from the DNA. The repertoire has more than 200,000 clones, about nine tenths of them found once; the top ten carry approximately 10%. The rearrangement uses TRBV5-4 and TRBJ2-1, with 8 nucleotides matching TRBD2. The source is a man aged 50-60 years with COVID-19, enrolled during active disease. Sequenced material: peripheral blood. The CDR3 DNA sequence: TGTGCCAGCAGCTTGTTTAGCGGGATTACCTACAATGAGCAGTTCTTC. The encoded protein is CASSLFSGITYNEQFF.